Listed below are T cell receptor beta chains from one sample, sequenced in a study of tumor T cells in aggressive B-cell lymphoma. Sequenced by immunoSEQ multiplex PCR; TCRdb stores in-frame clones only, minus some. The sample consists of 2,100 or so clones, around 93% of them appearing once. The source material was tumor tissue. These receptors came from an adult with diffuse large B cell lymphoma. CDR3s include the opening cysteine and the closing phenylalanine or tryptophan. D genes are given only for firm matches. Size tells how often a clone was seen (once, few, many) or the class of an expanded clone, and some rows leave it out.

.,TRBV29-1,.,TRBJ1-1,TGCAGCGCCCTCACAGGGCCTACTGAAGCTTTCTTT,CSALTGPTEAFF
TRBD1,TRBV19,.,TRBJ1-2,TGTGCCAGTTTAAGCGGTGACAGGGTCTATGGCTACACCTTC,CASLSGDRVYGYTF
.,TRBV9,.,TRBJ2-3,TGTGCCAGCAGCGTTCAAATTAGCACAGATACGCAGTATTTT,CASSVQISTDTQYF
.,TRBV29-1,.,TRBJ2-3,TGCAGCGTTGAAATTAACACTATAGATACGCAGTATTTT,CSVEINTIDTQYF
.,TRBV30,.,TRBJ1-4,TGTGCCTGGAGTGCCGGCAGGGGTGGTGAAAAACTGTTTTTT,CAWSAGRGGEKLFF
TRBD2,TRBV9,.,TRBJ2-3,TGTGCCAGCAGCGTAGTAAGGGACAGCACTAGCGGGAGACGAGATACGCAGTATTTT,CASSVVRDSTSGRRDTQYF
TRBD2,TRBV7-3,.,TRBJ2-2,TGTGCCAGCAGCTTAATTAGCGGGAGTGTCGCTGGGGAGCTGTTTTTT,CASSLISGSVAGELFF
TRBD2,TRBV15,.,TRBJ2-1,TGTGCCACCAGCAGAGAACTAGCGGGAGTCAATGAGCAGTTCTTC,CATSRELAGVNEQFF
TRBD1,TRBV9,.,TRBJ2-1,TGTGCCAGCAGCGTAGCCAGGGGGCGTGAGCAGTTCTTC,CASSVARGREQFF
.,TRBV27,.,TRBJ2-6,TGTGCCAGCAGTTTATGGAGTGGCTCTGGGGCCAACGTCCTGATTTTC,CASSLWSGSGANVLIF
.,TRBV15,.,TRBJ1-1,TGTGCCACCAGCCCCCCGGGGGGAATTGGCACTGAAGCTTTCTTT,CATSPPGGIGTEAFF
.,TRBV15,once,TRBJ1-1,TGTGCCACCAGCAGAGAACAAGTTCTGAACACTGAAGCTTTCTTT,CATSREQVLNTEAFF
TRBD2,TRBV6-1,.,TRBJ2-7,TGTGCCAGCAAGCCGGGACTAGCGGCCATCTACGAGCAGTACTTC,CASKPGLAAIYEQYF
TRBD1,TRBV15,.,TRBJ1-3,TGTGCCACCAGCAGCCACCTCGACAGGGGCGCTGGAAACACCATATATTTT,CATSSHLDRGAGNTIYF
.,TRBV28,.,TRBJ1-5,TGTGCCAGCAGTTTAGGTCGGAGCAATCAGCCCCAGCATTTT,CASSLGRSNQPQHF
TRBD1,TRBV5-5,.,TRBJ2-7,TGTGCCAGCAAACCGGGACAGGGTTTCTACGAGCAGTACTTC,CASKPGQGFYEQYF
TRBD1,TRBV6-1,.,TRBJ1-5,TGTGCCAGCAGTGAAGGAGGACAGGGGTTAAGGCCCCAGCATTTT,CASSEGGQGLRPQHF
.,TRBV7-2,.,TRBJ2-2,TGTGCCAGCAGCTTGGATAGCGCGAACACCGGGGAGCTGTTTTTT,CASSLDSANTGELFF
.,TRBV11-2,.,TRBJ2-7,TGTGCCAGCAGCCAAGCTTACGAGCAGTACTTC,CASSQAYEQYF
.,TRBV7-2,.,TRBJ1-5,TGTGCCAGCACCGATCGACAGAGCAATCAGCCCCAGCATTTT,CASTDRQSNQPQHF
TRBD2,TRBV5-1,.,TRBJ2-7,TGCGCCAGCAGCTTGGAGGTAGCGGGATTTTACGAGCAGTACTTC,CASSLEVAGFYEQYF
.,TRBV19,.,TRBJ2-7,TGTGCCAGTAGTTTTACTAGTTTCTCCTATGAGCAGTACTTC,CASSFTSFSYEQYF
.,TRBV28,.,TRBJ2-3,TGTGCCAGCAGTTTACAGGTAGACAACACAGATACGCAGTATTTT,CASSLQVDNTDTQYF
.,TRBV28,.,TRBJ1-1,TGTGCCAGCTCCCCCCCAGGGTATCAAAACACTGAAGCTTTCTTT,CASSPPGYQNTEAFF
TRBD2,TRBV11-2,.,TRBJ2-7,TGTGCCAGCAGCGTCGGGACTAGCGGGAGGGCCTACGAGCAGTACTTC,CASSVGTSGRAYEQYF
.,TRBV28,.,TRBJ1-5,TGTGCCAGCAGCCGGCTAACAGGGAATCAGCCCCAGCATTTT,CASSRLTGNQPQHF
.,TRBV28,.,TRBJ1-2,TGTGCCAGCAGTCTCTCCCGGGGGGTGCTTGATGGCTACACCTTT,CASSLSRGVLDGYTF
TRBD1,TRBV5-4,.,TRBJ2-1,TGTGCCAGCAGCGGTGGGACAGGTCGAAACCTCAATGAGCAGTTCTTC,CASSGGTGRNLNEQFF
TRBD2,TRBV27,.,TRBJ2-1,TGTGCCAGCAGCGGGACTAGCGGGAACTACAATGAGCAGTTCTTC,CASSGTSGNYNEQFF
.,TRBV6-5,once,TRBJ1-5,TGTGCCAGCAGTTACTCTAGGGGCTCGGGCAATCAGCCCCAGCATTTT,CASSYSRGSGNQPQHF
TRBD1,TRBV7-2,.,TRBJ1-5,TGTGCCAGCAGCGCACAGGGGGATCAGCCCCAGCATTTT,CASSAQGDQPQHF
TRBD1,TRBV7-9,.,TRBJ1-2,TGTGCCAGCAGCTTAGGGGGACAGGGAAATTTCTATGGCTACACCTTC,CASSLGGQGNFYGYTF
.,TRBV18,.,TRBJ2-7,TGTGCCAGCTCACCATGGGAGCGGGCCGCCTACGAGCAGTACTTC,CASSPWERAAYEQYF
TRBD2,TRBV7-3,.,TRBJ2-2,TGTGCCAGCAGCTTAGGACTAGCGGGAGGGCTGTTTTTT,CASSLGLAGGLFF
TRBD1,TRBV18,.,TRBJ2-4,TGTGCCAGCTCACCACCGTTGACAGGGTTTGTCAAAAACATTCAGTACTTC,CASSPPLTGFVKNIQYF
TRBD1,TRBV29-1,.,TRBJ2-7,TGCAGCGTCTCCCAGCGGGGACAGGGTCACCAGTACTTC,CSVSQRGQGHQYF
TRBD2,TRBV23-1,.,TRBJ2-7,TGCGCCAGCAGTCAATCCGCACAGGCGAAAGAACCCCCGGGACTAGCGGCCAATGACGAGCAGTACTTC,CASSQSAQAKEPPGLAANDEQYF
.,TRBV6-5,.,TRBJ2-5,TGTGCTAGCAGTTACGACCACGCCCCAGGGTTAGAGACCCAGTACTTC,CASSYDHAPGLETQYF
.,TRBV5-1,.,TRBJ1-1,TGCGCCAGCACGGACTCACTGAACACTGAAGCTTTCTTT,CASTDSLNTEAFF
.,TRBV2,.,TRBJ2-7,TGTGCCAGCCGTCAGGCAAGATTTTACGAGCAGTACTTC,CASRQARFYEQYF
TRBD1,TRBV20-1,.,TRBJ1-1,TGCAGTGCTAGAGACCTCAGGGGGGCTTTCTTT,CSARDLRGAFF
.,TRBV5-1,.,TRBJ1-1,TGCGCCAGTAAAACGGGGGAGAACACTGAAGCTTTCTTT,CASKTGENTEAFF
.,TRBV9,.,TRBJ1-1,TGTGCCAGCAGCACGACACCAGTCCTGAACACTGAAGCTTTCTTT,CASSTTPVLNTEAFF
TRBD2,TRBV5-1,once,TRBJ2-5,TGCGCCAGCAGCCCGACTAGCGGGAGGGCCAGGGAGACCCAGTACTTC,CASSPTSGRARETQYF
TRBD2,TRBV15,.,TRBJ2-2,TGTGCCACCAGCAGTTGGAGCGGGAGAGGTATCGGGGAGCTGTTTTTT,CATSSWSGRGIGELFF
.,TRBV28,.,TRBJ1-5,TGTGCCAGCAGTTTAAGGCCAGGATATAGCAATCAGCCCCAGCATTTT,CASSLRPGYSNQPQHF
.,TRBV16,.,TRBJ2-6,TGTGCCAGCAGCCCCCACCCGCGGACTATCGGGGGGGCCAACGTCCTGACTTTC,CASSPHPRTIGGANVLTF
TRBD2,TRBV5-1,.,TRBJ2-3,TGCGCCAGCAGCTCTGGACTAGCGGACACAGATACGCAGTATTTT,CASSSGLADTDTQYF
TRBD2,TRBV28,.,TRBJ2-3,TGTGCCAGCAGTTTGAGCGGGAGTAGGCCAGATACGCAGTATTTT,CASSLSGSRPDTQYF
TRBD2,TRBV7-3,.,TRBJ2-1,TGTGCCAGCAGCTCTGGGACTAGCGGTCACAATGAGCAGTTCTTC,CASSSGTSGHNEQFF
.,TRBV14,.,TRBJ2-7,TGTGCCAGCAGCCATCCCCCGGGGGCCTACGAGCAGTACTTC,CASSHPPGAYEQYF
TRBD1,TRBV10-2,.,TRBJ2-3,TGCGCCAGCAGGCTCGGGACAGGAGGCACAGATACGCAGTATTTT,CASRLGTGGTDTQYF
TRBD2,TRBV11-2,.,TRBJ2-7,TGTGCCAGCAGCTTATTCCCCCCAGGGAGCGGGAGTTCCAACTACGAGCAGTACTTC,CASSLFPPGSGSSNYEQYF
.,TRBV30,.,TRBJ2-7,TGTGCCTGGAGTCCCTGGGCGGAGGGCGAGCAGTACTTC,CAWSPWAEGEQYF
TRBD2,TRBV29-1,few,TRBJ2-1,TGCAGCGTCGGCGGTGCTAGCGGGAGATTCTCCTACAATGAGCAGTTCTTC,CSVGGASGRFSYNEQFF
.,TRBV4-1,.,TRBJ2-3,TGCGCCAGCAGCCAAGATCCACAGTTTAATACGCAGTATTTT,CASSQDPQFNTQYF
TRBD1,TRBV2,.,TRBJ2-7,TGTGCCAGCAGGAGGGACAGCTCCTACGAGCAGTACTTC,CASRRDSSYEQYF
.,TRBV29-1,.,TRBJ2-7,TGCAGCGTTGGAGAGACAGTCCAGCAGTACTTC,CSVGETVQQYF